A selection of T cell receptor beta chains follows, all from one sample in a study of T cell responses to AZD1222 COVID-19 vaccine. The table came from immunoSEQ multiplex PCR; TCRdb's copy has only in-frame clones and leaves some out. The data show roughly 120,000 clones, roughly nine tenths seen once. This sample comprised peripheral blood, obtained 28 days after the second AZD1222 dose. Every receptor here comes from an adult who received the AZD1222 COVID-19 vaccine. CDR3s include the opening cysteine and the closing phenylalanine or tryptophan.

CDR3 protein	V gene	J gene
CASSFSGTVSETQYF	TRBV7-2	TRBJ2-5
CAWSKPDRRRDRDTQYF	TRBV30	TRBJ2-3
CASSLGTSAYEQYF	TRBV5-4	TRBJ2-7
CASRGLGFYEQYF	TRBV27	TRBJ2-7
CASSLVGDRANYGYTF	TRBV27	TRBJ1-2
CASSFQWGDGTIYF	TRBV5-1	TRBJ1-3
CASSLGSRQPQHF	TRBV28	TRBJ1-5
CASSPRTSPADTQYF	TRBV7-2	TRBJ2-3
CASSFGQGNSPLHF	TRBV5-1	TRBJ1-6
CASSSQREGRYGEQFF	TRBV5-6	TRBJ2-1
CASSPGHSGTPYEQYF	TRBV10-1	TRBJ2-7
CASSPPPLPSGEQFF	TRBV18	TRBJ2-1
CASSDSEQGNQPQHF	TRBV6-4	TRBJ1-5
CASSRQTEAFF	TRBV2	TRBJ1-1
CASTYRVQAFF	TRBV19	TRBJ1-1
CASGTTSGSLNEQYF	TRBV5-1	TRBJ2-7
CATSRDRTGQGYTF	TRBV15	TRBJ1-2
CAISEGLAGDLGGQETQYF	TRBV10-3	TRBJ2-5
CASSDSSRGEYNEQFF	TRBV6-4	TRBJ2-1
CASSPVSEGDTQYF	TRBV18	TRBJ2-3
CASSTGTGVSEQYF	TRBV11-3	TRBJ2-7
CASTSRGDGKLFF	TRBV7-9	TRBJ1-4
CASSLGEDQPQHF	TRBV5-1	TRBJ1-5
CASSQNQPQHF	TRBV3-1/TRBV3-2	TRBJ1-5
CASSQIANTGELFF	TRBV7-3	TRBJ2-2
CATSREGRGGEKLFF	TRBV15	TRBJ1-4
CASSQAQGSEDTQYF	TRBV4-2	TRBJ2-3
CASSRDTRPGGTEAFF	TRBV3-1/TRBV3-2	TRBJ1-1
CASTPDRAANYGYTF	TRBV27	TRBJ1-2
CSGEIGADGELFF	TRBV29-1	TRBJ2-2
CASSYSNGRLGEQYF	TRBV6-5	TRBJ2-7
CASSMRGEKLFF	TRBV19	TRBJ1-4
CASSQAPLEAFF	TRBV3-1/TRBV3-2	TRBJ1-1
CASSITGTTGEAFF	TRBV19	TRBJ1-1
CASSLGAADNYGYTF	TRBV5-1	TRBJ1-2
CASSLLPPGQGSGNTIYF	TRBV27	TRBJ1-3
CASSSIYQGAQNTEAFF	TRBV5-4	TRBJ1-1
CASSVRQGITDTQYF	TRBV14	TRBJ2-3
CASSSEGYGYTF	TRBV5-4	TRBJ1-2
CASSYSGPLNEQFF	TRBV14	TRBJ2-1
CASKEGPTEAFF	TRBV12-3/TRBV12-4	TRBJ1-1
CASSPQQGAVGYEQYF	TRBV18	TRBJ2-7
CASSLLSGSVDEQFF	TRBV27	TRBJ2-1